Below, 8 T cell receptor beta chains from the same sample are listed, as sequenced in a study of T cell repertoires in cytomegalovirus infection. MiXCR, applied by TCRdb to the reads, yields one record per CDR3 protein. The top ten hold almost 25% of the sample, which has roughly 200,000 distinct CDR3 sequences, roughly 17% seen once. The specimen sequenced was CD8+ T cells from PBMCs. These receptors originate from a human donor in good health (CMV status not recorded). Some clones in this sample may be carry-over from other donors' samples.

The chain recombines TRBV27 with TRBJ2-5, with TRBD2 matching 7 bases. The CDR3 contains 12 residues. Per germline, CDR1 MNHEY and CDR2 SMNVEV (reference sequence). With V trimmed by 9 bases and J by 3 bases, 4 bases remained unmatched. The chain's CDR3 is CASSAGKETQYF. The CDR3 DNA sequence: TGTGCCAGTTCAGCGGGGAAAGAGACCCAGTACTTC.

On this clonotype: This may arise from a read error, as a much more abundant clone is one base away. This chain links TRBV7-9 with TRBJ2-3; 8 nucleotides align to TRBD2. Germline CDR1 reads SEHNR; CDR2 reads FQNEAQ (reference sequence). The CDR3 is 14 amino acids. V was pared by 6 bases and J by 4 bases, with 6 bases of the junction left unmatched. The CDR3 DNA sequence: TGTGCCAGCAGTGCGGGGGGAGAGCCAGATACGCAGTATTTT. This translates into CASSAGGEPDTQYF.

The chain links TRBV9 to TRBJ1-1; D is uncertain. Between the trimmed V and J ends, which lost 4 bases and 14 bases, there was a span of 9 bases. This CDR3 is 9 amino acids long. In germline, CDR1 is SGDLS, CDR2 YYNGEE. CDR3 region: CASSPLGFF. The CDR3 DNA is TGTGCCAGCAGCCCGCTTGGATTCTTT. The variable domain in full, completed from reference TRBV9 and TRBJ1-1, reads DSGVTQTPKHLITATGQRVTLRCSPRSGDLSVYWYQQSLDQGLQFLIQYYNGEERAKGNILERFSAQQFPDLHSELNLSSLELGDSALYFCASSPLGFFGQGTRLTVV.

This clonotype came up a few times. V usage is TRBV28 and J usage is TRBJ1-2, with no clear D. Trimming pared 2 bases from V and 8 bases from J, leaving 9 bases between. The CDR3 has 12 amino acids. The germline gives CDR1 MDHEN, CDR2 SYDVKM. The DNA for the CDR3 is TGTGCCAGCAGTTTAGGGTTTCTAGGCTACACCTTC. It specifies CASSLGFLGYTF.

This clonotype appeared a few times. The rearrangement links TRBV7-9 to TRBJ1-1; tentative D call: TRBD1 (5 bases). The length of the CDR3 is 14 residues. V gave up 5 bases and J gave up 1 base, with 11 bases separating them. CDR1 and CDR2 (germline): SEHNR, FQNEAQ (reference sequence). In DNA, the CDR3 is TGTGCCAGCAGCACTGGGACCGGGAACACTGAAGCTTTCTTT. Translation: CASSTGTGNTEAFF.

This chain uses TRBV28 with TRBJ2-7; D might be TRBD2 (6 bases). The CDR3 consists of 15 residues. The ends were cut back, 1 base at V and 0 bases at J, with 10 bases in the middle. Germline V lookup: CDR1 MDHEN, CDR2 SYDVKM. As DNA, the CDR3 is TGTGCCAGCAGTTTATCACGGGGGACCTCCTACGAGCAGTACTTC. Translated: CASSLSRGTSYEQYF. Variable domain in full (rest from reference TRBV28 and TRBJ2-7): DVKVTQSSRYLVKRTGEKVFLECVQDMDHENMFWYRQDPGLGLRLIYFSYDVKMKEKGDIPEGYSVSREKKERFSLILESASTNQTSMYLCASSLSRGTSYEQYFGPGTRLTVT.

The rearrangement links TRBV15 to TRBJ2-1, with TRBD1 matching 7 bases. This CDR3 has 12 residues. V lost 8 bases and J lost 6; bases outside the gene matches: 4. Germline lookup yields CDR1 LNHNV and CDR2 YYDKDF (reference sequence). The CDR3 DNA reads TGTGCCACCGAGTCAGGGGGCAATGAGCAGTTCTTC. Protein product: CATESGGNEQFF.

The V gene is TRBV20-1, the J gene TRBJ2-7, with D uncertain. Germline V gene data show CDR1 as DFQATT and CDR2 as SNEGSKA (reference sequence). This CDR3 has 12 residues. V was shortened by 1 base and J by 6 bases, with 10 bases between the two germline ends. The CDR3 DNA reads TGCAGTGCTAGAGCCCCCCCAGGCGAGCAGTACTTC. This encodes CSARAPPGEQYF.